Listed below are T cell receptor beta chains from one sample, sequenced in a study of early T cells in non-severe SARS-CoV-2 infection. One entry per CDR3 protein, called by TCRdb with MiXCR from the 5' RACE reads. The sample includes tens of thousands of distinct CDR3 sequences, about 7.7% of them seen just once. Source: whole blood, taken at baseline. These receptors were taken from an adult who was a healthcare worker with PCR-confirmed SARS-CoV-2 infection or an uninfected control (not recorded which). CDR3s include the opening cysteine and the closing phenylalanine or tryptophan. D genes are given only for firm matches. Not all rows give a size; the values are once, few, many and, for expanded clones, a class.

clone_size: many; d_call: -; v_call: TRBV5-5; j_call: TRBJ1-2; cdr3_aa: CASSPNDPGTRYGYTF; cdr3_nt: TGTGCCAGCAGCCCCAACGATCCGGGGACGCGCTATGGCTACACCTTC
clone_size: -; d_call: -; v_call: TRBV18; j_call: TRBJ1-1; cdr3_aa: CASSPGSRTEAFF; cdr3_nt: TGTGCCAGCTCACCCGGGAGTAGGACTGAAGCTTTCTTT
clone_size: few; d_call: -; v_call: TRBV27; j_call: TRBJ2-7; cdr3_aa: CASSLRGYSYEQYF; cdr3_nt: TGTGCCAGCAGTTTAAGGGGGTACTCCTACGAGCAGTACTTC
clone_size: -; d_call: -; v_call: TRBV7-9; j_call: TRBJ2-1; cdr3_aa: CASSSTKSSFNEQFF; cdr3_nt: TGTGCCAGCAGCTCTACTAAGAGCTCCTTCAATGAGCAGTTCTTC
clone_size: many; d_call: -; v_call: TRBV28; j_call: TRBJ2-3; cdr3_aa: CASSPEPRGLASTDTQYF; cdr3_nt: TGTGCCAGCAGCCCGGAACCCCGGGGTCTTGCTAGCACAGATACGCAGTATTTT
clone_size: few; d_call: TRBD2; v_call: TRBV5-1; j_call: TRBJ2-7; cdr3_aa: CASSSGLVLSYEQYF; cdr3_nt: TGCGCCAGCAGCTCCGGACTAGTTCTCTCCTACGAGCAGTACTTC
clone_size: many; d_call: TRBD1; v_call: TRBV20-1; j_call: TRBJ2-7; cdr3_aa: CSARGGAGGYEQYF; cdr3_nt: TGCAGTGCTAGAGGAGGGGCAGGGGGCTACGAGCAGTACTTC
clone_size: many; d_call: TRBD1; v_call: TRBV27; j_call: TRBJ2-5; cdr3_aa: CASSFISGGEKETQYF; cdr3_nt: TGTGCCAGCAGTTTCATCTCAGGGGGCGAGAAAGAGACCCAGTACTTC
clone_size: few; d_call: -; v_call: TRBV25-1; j_call: TRBJ2-2; cdr3_aa: CASSAPLVQPNTGELFF; cdr3_nt: TGTGCCAGCAGTGCCCCCTTGGTACAGCCTAACACCGGGGAGCTGTTTTTT
clone_size: many; d_call: TRBD2; v_call: TRBV29-1; j_call: TRBJ2-1; cdr3_aa: CSVVTRQRGYNEQFF; cdr3_nt: TGCAGCGTTGTGACTCGCCAGCGGGGATACAATGAGCAGTTCTTC
clone_size: -; d_call: -; v_call: TRBV28; j_call: TRBJ1-2; cdr3_aa: CASSLAILGRGYTF; cdr3_nt: TGTGCCAGCAGTTTGGCCATCTTAGGGCGCGGCTACACCTTC
clone_size: many; d_call: -; v_call: TRBV18; j_call: TRBJ1-1; cdr3_aa: CASSRMQRGNTEAFF; cdr3_nt: TGTGCCAGCTCCCGGATGCAGAGGGGGAACACTGAAGCTTTCTTT
clone_size: few; d_call: TRBD2; v_call: TRBV19; j_call: TRBJ2-1; cdr3_aa: CASRAGSSYNEQFF; cdr3_nt: TGTGCCAGTAGAGCGGGAAGCTCCTACAATGAGCAGTTCTTC
clone_size: -; d_call: -; v_call: TRBV28; j_call: TRBJ1-1; cdr3_aa: CASSLGREAFF; cdr3_nt: TGTGCCAGCAGTTTGGGCCGTGAAGCTTTCTTT
clone_size: -; d_call: -; v_call: TRBV4-3; j_call: TRBJ2-5; cdr3_aa: CASSQGVLYQETQYF; cdr3_nt: TGCGCCAGCAGCCAAGGAGTTTTGTACCAAGAGACCCAGTACTTC
clone_size: many; d_call: TRBD2; v_call: TRBV7-2; j_call: TRBJ2-1; cdr3_aa: CASSRGTSGNYNEQFF; cdr3_nt: TGTGCCAGCAGCAGAGGGACTAGCGGGAACTACAATGAGCAGTTCTTC
clone_size: once; d_call: TRBD1; v_call: TRBV25-1; j_call: TRBJ2-2; cdr3_aa: CASSSGQGLIFSGELFF; cdr3_nt: TGTGCCAGCAGTTCGGGACAGGGATTAATTTTTTCCGGGGAGCTGTTTTTT
clone_size: few; d_call: TRBD2; v_call: TRBV5-1; j_call: TRBJ2-3; cdr3_aa: CASSQTSGRARDTQYF; cdr3_nt: TGCGCCAGCAGCCAAACTAGCGGGAGGGCCCGAGATACGCAGTATTTT
clone_size: -; d_call: -; v_call: TRBV28; j_call: TRBJ2-7; cdr3_aa: CASSSLRDEQYF; cdr3_nt: TGTGCCAGCAGTTCCCTTCGAGACGAGCAGTACTTC
clone_size: many; d_call: -; v_call: TRBV20-1; j_call: TRBJ2-3; cdr3_aa: CSTDVEGRRSTDTQYF; cdr3_nt: TGCAGCACCGACGTCGAGGGCCGACGCAGCACAGATACGCAGTATTTT
clone_size: few; d_call: -; v_call: TRBV19; j_call: TRBJ2-2; cdr3_aa: CASSPGHGELFF; cdr3_nt: TGTGCCAGTAGTCCGGGGCACGGGGAGCTGTTTTTT
clone_size: -; d_call: -; v_call: TRBV18; j_call: TRBJ2-1; cdr3_aa: CASSLVPSLDNEQFF; cdr3_nt: TGTGCCAGCTCGCTGGTTCCCTCATTGGACAATGAGCAGTTCTTC
clone_size: many; d_call: -; v_call: TRBV7-9; j_call: TRBJ2-1; cdr3_aa: CASSTTEQFF; cdr3_nt: TGTGCCAGCAGCACAACTGAGCAGTTCTTC
clone_size: few; d_call: TRBD1; v_call: TRBV10-3; j_call: TRBJ2-1; cdr3_aa: CATVNTGVYNEQFF; cdr3_nt: TGTGCCACCGTCAACACAGGGGTCTACAATGAGCAGTTCTTC
clone_size: few; d_call: TRBD2; v_call: TRBV7-9; j_call: TRBJ2-3; cdr3_aa: CASSPPGLAADTQYF; cdr3_nt: TGTGCCAGCAGCCCGCCGGGACTAGCGGCAGATACGCAGTATTTT
clone_size: once; d_call: -; v_call: TRBV20-1; j_call: TRBJ2-7; cdr3_aa: CSASGSSYEQYF; cdr3_nt: TGCAGTGCTAGCGGAAGCTCCTACGAGCAGTACTTC
clone_size: -; d_call: -; v_call: TRBV27; j_call: TRBJ1-6; cdr3_aa: CASSSLYSPLHF; cdr3_nt: TGTGCCAGCAGTTCCCTATACTCACCCCTCCACTTT